The next 8 T cell receptor beta chains were all read from a single sample in a study of Graves' ophthalmopathy and Graves' hyperthyroidism. For repertoire sequencing, the TCR beta CDR3 regions were amplified from RNA transcripts. HTBI primers served in a first-round RT-PCR, which a second-round multiplex PCR followed. MiXCR was run by TCRdb on the multiplex PCR reads, yielding one entry per CDR3 protein. The sample comprises 680,000 or so distinct CDR3 sequences, about a fifth of which are singletons, and approximately 7.7% rests with the top ten. Sequencing was done on a sample of peripheral blood. The receptors shown here come from a young woman with stable Graves' hyperthyroidism. Some clones in this sample may be carry-over from other donors' samples.

The table lists this clonotype with many counts. The V call is TRBV20-1, the J call TRBJ2-7; no firm D call. Trimming cost V 5 bases and J 5 bases, with 10 bases left between them. Germline V lookup: CDR1 DFQATT, CDR2 SNEGSKA (reference sequence). The CDR3 runs 11 residues. CDR3 region: CSARGGNEQYF. The CDR3, as DNA: TGCAGTGCTCGAGGTGGTAACGAGCAGTACTTC.

This clonotype was detected many times. The J gene is TRBJ2-1, the V gene TRBV5-1; TRBD2 matches at 10 bases. Germline CDR1 SGHRS, CDR2 YFSETQ. The CDR3 loop spans 14 amino acids. The junction had 9 bases not matched to a gene; V was cut back by 6 bases and J by 9 bases. This CDR3 reads CASIPGLAIGEQFF. Written as DNA, the CDR3 is TGCGCCAGCATCCCGGGACTAGCGATAGGTGAGCAGTTCTTC. The full variable domain, with the rest looked up from reference TRBV5-1 and TRBJ2-1, is KAGVTQTPRYLIKTRGQQVTLSCSPISGHRSVSWYQQTPGQGLQFLFEYFSETQRNKGNFPGRFSGRQFSNSRSEMNVSTLELGDSALYLCASIPGLAIGEQFFGPGTRLTVL.

This clonotype was observed at least ten times. The chain joins TRBV30 to TRBJ2-7; 8 bases are a match to TRBD1. There are 16 residues in the CDR3. Germline CDR1 reads GTSNPN; CDR2 reads SVGIG (reference sequence). The ends lost 2 bases at V and 0 bases at J; junction bases unmatched: 9. The CDR3 here is CAWSQNRGSDSYEQYF. DNA of the CDR3: TGTGCCTGGAGTCAAAACAGGGGGAGCGACTCCTACGAGCAGTACTTC.

This clonotype came up many times. The rearrangement links TRBV5-1 to TRBJ2-7; 14 bases match TRBD2. V gave up 5 bases and J gave up 3 bases; unmatched junction bases: 7. This CDR3 is built from 16 residues. Germline assignment: CDR1 SGHRS and CDR2 YFSETQ. The CDR3 nucleotides are TGCGCCAGCAGAGGGACTAGCGGGAGAGGTTACTACGAGCAGTACTTC. This codes for CASRGTSGRGYYEQYF.

This clonotype has ten or more counts. This chain joins TRBV2 and TRBJ1-5; TRBD1 might be the D (5 bases). V lost 8 bases, J lost 0 bases, and 8 bases lay in between. CDR3 length: 13 residues. Per the germline V gene, CDR1 is SNHLY and CDR2 is FYNNEI. CDR3 nucleotides: TGTGCCAGCTGGGACTTTAGCAATCAGCCCCAGCATTTT. This translates into CASWDFSNQPQHF.

In its sample, this clonotype was seen a few times. This chain links TRBV5-1 with TRBJ2-5; unclear D gene. The germline CDR1 and CDR2 sequences are SGHRS and YFSETQ. This CDR3 comprises 14 residues. The V and J ends lost 4 bases and 3 bases respectively, with 13 bases between them. CDR3 DNA: TGCGCCAGCAGCCCTACCCCCAGTAAAGAGACCCAGTACTTC. Residues: CASSPTPSKETQYF. The whole variable domain, remainder taken from reference TRBV5-1 and TRBJ2-5, is KAGVTQTPRYLIKTRGQQVTLSCSPISGHRSVSWYQQTPGQGLQFLFEYFSETQRNKGNFPGRFSGRQFSNSRSEMNVSTLELGDSALYLCASSPTPSKETQYFGPGTRLLVL.

This clonotype was recorded at least ten times. The chain links TRBV7-2 to TRBJ1-1; TRBD1 agrees at 7 bases. CDR1 is SGHTA, CDR2 FQGNSA, per germline. The CDR3 runs to 15 residues. Unmatched junction bases numbered 10, after V lost 5 bases and J lost 4 bases. The CDR3 is CASSQGGGGLTEAFF. In DNA, the CDR3 is TGTGCCAGCAGCCAGGGGGGCGGAGGGCTCACTGAAGCTTTCTTT.

This clonotype was recorded many times. This sequence joins TRBV5-1 and TRBJ1-3; D remains ambiguous. Trimming removed 0 bases from V and 4 bases from J, with 11 bases in between. This CDR3 has 15 amino acids. Germline V gene data show CDR1 as SGHRS and CDR2 as YFSETQ. The CDR3 DNA is TGCGCCAGCAGCTTGGGGACCTCCTCGGGAAACACCATATATTTT. As protein: CASSLGTSSGNTIYF.